These 14 T cell receptor beta chains were all obtained from the same sample, sequenced in a study of cytomegalovirus exposure and HLA in healthy donors. PCR employed 60 Vbeta and 13 Jbeta primers. The data were produced by immunoSEQ multiplex PCR, yet TCRdb's version contains in-frame clones alone and is incomplete. The profile covers about 160,000 clones, with around 74% appearing a single time and 1.1% to 1.5% taken by the ten largest. The sequenced material came from PBMCs. Receptors originate from a woman between 25 and 40 years old in good health and CMV-seronegative.

The chain recombines TRBV5-8 with TRBJ1-6; D is unclear. Germline V gene data show CDR1 as SGHTS and CDR2 as YDEGEE. This CDR3 contains 17 residues. V was clipped by 4 bases and J by 0 bases, with 14 bases between them. CDR3 sequence: CASSPEGLISYNSPLHF. CDR3 in DNA: TGTGCCAGCAGCCCCGAAGGACTGATCTCCTATAATTCACCCCTCCACTTT.

The table lists this clone with a few counts. The chain combines TRBV6-5 with TRBJ1-6; tentative D call: TRBD1 (5 bases). Trimming stripped 11 bases from V and 9 bases from J, with 20 bases between. This CDR3 spans 14 amino acids. The germline V gene has CDR1 MNHEY and CDR2 SVGAGI. The CDR3: CAEGAGMPSSPLHF. The CDR3 DNA sequence: TGTGCCGAAGGGGCAGGGATGCCGAGTTCACCCCTCCACTTT.

This rearrangement joins TRBV5-1 to TRBJ2-3; TRBD2 matches at 12 bases. Trimming took 2 bases from V and 3 from J; bases not matched to a gene: 7. Germline V gene sequence: CDR1 SGHRS, CDR2 YFSETQ. The CDR3 totals 17 residues. The DNA for the CDR3 is TGCGCCAGCAGCTTTATCGGACTAGCGGGGCAGACAGATACGCAGTATTTT. This gives the protein CASSFIGLAGQTDTQYF.

This clone has a single count. J is TRBJ1-5 and V is TRBV28, with TRBD1 identical over 7 bases. With V trimmed by 4 bases and J by 5 bases, 8 bases remained unmatched. Germline CDR1 MDHEN, CDR2 SYDVKM. The CDR3 extends over 15 amino acids. In DNA, the CDR3 is TGTGCCAGCAGTTACGACAGGGAAGGCGATCAGCCCCAGCATTTT. Its protein is CASSYDREGDQPQHF.

The chain couples TRBV9 to TRBJ1-2; possible D gene TRBD1, 6 bases. The CDR3 is 14 amino acids. V lost 1 base and J 8 bases, leaving 15 bases between the germline ends. Germline loops: CDR1 SGDLS, CDR2 YYNGEE. The CDR3 protein is CASSVTGHSWGYTF. The CDR3 region has the DNA TGTGCCAGCAGCGTAACAGGGCACTCGTGGGGCTACACCTTC.

V is TRBV9 and J is TRBJ2-7; a weak D match, TRBD1 (6 bases). Trimming cost V 3 bases and J 1 base, with 11 bases left between them. The CDR3 totals 14 residues. Per germline, CDR1 SGDLS and CDR2 YYNGEE. The DNA for the CDR3 is TGTGCCAGCAGCGCAGGGGACCTTTCCTACGAGCAGTACTTC. Protein: CASSAGDLSYEQYF.

The V gene is TRBV5-1, the J gene TRBJ2-3, with D possibly TRBD2 on 7 matching bases. The CDR3 loop spans 16 amino acids. V was trimmed by 2 bases and J by 6 bases, leaving 19 bases between them. Germline loops: CDR1 SGHRS, CDR2 YFSETQ. This CDR3 is CASSFDLGGAADTQYF. The CDR3 bases are TGCGCCAGCAGCTTTGATTTGGGGGGGGCCGCGGATACGCAGTATTTT.

The chain employs TRBV11-2 and TRBJ2-1, with 9 bases fitting TRBD1. The CDR3 sequence is 15 residues long. Looked up from germline, CDR1 is SGHAT and CDR2 is FQNNGV. Trimming took 5 bases from V and 7 from J; bases not matched to a gene: 9. The CDR3 coding sequence is TGTGCCAGCAGCATATACAGGGGGCTGGGAAATGAGCAGTTCTTC. Amino acid sequence: CASSIYRGLGNEQFF.

Details on this clone: Other DNA sequences in the same sample also yield this CDR3. V usage is TRBV5-1 and J usage is TRBJ2-5, with 12 nucleotides matching TRBD2. V was clipped by 1 base and J by 5 bases; unmatched bases: 3. The germline gives CDR1 SGHRS, CDR2 YFSETQ. The CDR3 is 15 amino acids. CDR3 protein: CASSLPSGGAETQYF. The CDR3 region has the DNA TGCGCCAGCAGCTTGCCTAGCGGGGGGGCGGAGACCCAGTACTTC.

In this sample, this clone turned up once. The V and J genes are TRBV27 and TRBJ2-7, with 11 bases aligning to TRBD2. V was pared by 6 bases and J by 4 bases, with 2 bases of the junction left unmatched. Germline CDR1 MNHEY, CDR2 SMNVEV (reference sequence). CDR3 length: 13 residues. This chain's CDR3 is CASSASGGYEQYF. The CDR3 coding sequence is TGTGCCAGCAGCGCTAGCGGGGGGTACGAGCAGTACTTC.

The J gene is TRBJ1-6, the V gene TRBV6-4, with TRBD1 matching 7 bases. V trimming: 6 bases; J trimming: 9 bases; junction bases outside the gene matches: 5. The germline V gene encodes CDR1 MRHNA and CDR2 SNTAGT. This CDR3 has 13 residues. The CDR3 is CASSLDRTSPLHF. CDR3 DNA: TGTGCCAGCAGCCTGGACAGGACTTCACCCCTCCACTTT.

The chain uses TRBV7-2 and TRBJ1-2; the match to TRBD1 covers 7 bases. The germline V gene has CDR1 SGHTA and CDR2 FQGNSA. J lost 6 bases, V lost 5 bases, and 6 bases had no gene match. The CDR3 consists of 13 residues. CDR3 amino acids: CASSVQQGNGYTF. The CDR3, as DNA: TGTGCCAGCAGCGTACAACAGGGGAATGGCTACACCTTC.

This chain uses TRBV7-2 with TRBJ1-1; D gene unclear. The CDR3 length is 13 residues. Germline-derived CDR1 and CDR2 are SGHTA and FQGNSA. Trimming removed 2 bases from V and 0 bases from J, with 4 bases in between. The DNA for the CDR3 is TGTGCCAGCAGCTTATCAGTGAACACTGAAGCTTTCTTT. Translation gives CASSLSVNTEAFF. Supplemented by reference TRBV7-2 and TRBJ1-1, the full variable domain reads GAGVSQSPSNKVTEKGKDVELRCDPISGHTALYWYRQSLGQGLEFLIYFQGNSAPDKSGLPSDRFSAERTGGSVSTLTIQRTQQEDSAVYLCASSLSVNTEAFFGQGTRLTVV.

This chain uses TRBV4-2 with TRBJ2-5; 8 bases map to TRBD2. The CDR3 is made up of 17 amino acids. J was trimmed by 6 bases and V by 0 bases; bases with no gene match: 12. From germline, CDR1 is LGHNA and CDR2 YNFKEQ. CDR3 amino acids: CASSQDRGSGGGQTQYF. Here the CDR3 DNA reads TGTGCCAGCAGCCAAGATAGGGGGTCCGGGGGGGGCCAGACCCAGTACTTC.